The T cell receptor (beta chain) described here comes from a study of sequential checkpoint blockade in melanoma. With 4 bases clipped from V and 6 bases from J, the junction kept 12 bases outside the gene matches. Germline V gene data show CDR1 as LGHNA and CDR2 as YSLEER. The CDR3 extends over 15 amino acids. Treatment noted: randomized to nivolumab then ipilimumab (arm A) or the reverse (arm B). Patients had received no earlier DNA-damaging chemotherapy. PBMC sorting kept live CD3+CD8+ cells without CD19 or CD56. The protocol was immunoSEQ multiplex PCR, while the TCRdb copy is restricted to in-frame clones and leaves out a portion. Found here are about 30,000 clones, roughly nine tenths of them singletons; the top ten hold about 15%.

The chain couples TRBV4-3 to TRBJ2-7; TRBD2 matches 7 bases. Sequencing was performed on CD8+ T cells sorted from blood (inferred from file names), taken from a patient given nivolumab and ipilimumab in sequence. The source of this sequence is a human donor with melanoma. The CDR3 region has the DNA TGCGCCAGCAGCCCAAGATCAGGGAGGGTAATCGAGCAGTACTTC. It specifies CASSPRSGRVIEQYF.